These T cell receptor beta chains were read from a single sample in a study of shared clonotypes between healthy human individuals. The method was immunoSEQ multiplex PCR; TCRdb's version includes in-frame clones alone and lacks a portion of them. This table holds 550,000 to 600,000 clones, around 81% found once. The specimen was PBMCs. The receptors shown here come from a woman between 35 and 50 years old in good health. Some clones in this sample may be carry-over from other donors' samples. CDR3s include the opening cysteine and the closing phenylalanine or tryptophan. A D gene is named only where the DNA matches it firmly. Size is omitted from some rows. Given values are once, few, many or a class for expanded clones.

D gene	V gene	J gene	CDR3 length	clone size	CDR3 DNA	CDR3 protein
-	TRBV9	TRBJ2-2	14	-	TGTGCCAGCAGCGTAGGGGGCGGGACCGGGGAGCTGTTTTTT	CASSVGGGTGELFF
-	TRBV5-1	TRBJ1-1	14	-	TGCGCCAGCAGCGGGGGACGTATGAACACTGAAGCTTTCTTT	CASSGGRMNTEAFF
-	TRBV7-3	TRBJ2-5	15	-	TGTGCCAGCAGCTTATGGTCCGTGGGACTGAAGACCCAGTACTTC	CASSLWSVGLKTQYF
-	TRBV6-1	TRBJ1-5	13	-	TGTGCCAGCAGTGAGTTCAGCAATCAGCCCCAGCATTTT	CASSEFSNQPQHF
-	TRBV7-9	TRBJ2-3	14	-	TGTGCCAGCAGCTTAGCGCACATCACAGATACGCAGTATTTT	CASSLAHITDTQYF
-	TRBV7-9	TRBJ1-6	12	-	TGTGCCAGCAGCTTAGGGGAATCACCCCTCCACTTT	CASSLGESPLHF
-	TRBV5-1	TRBJ2-1	13	-	TGCGCCAGCAGCTTGGATAGGATCTATGAGCAGTTCTTC	CASSLDRIYEQFF
TRBD2	TRBV28	TRBJ2-5	17	few	TGTGCCAGCAGTTCCCCCGCGGGGAGGGGACCCCAAGAGACCCAGTACTTC	CASSSPAGRGPQETQYF
TRBD1	TRBV6-1	TRBJ2-3	17	few	TGTGCCAGCAGTGAACCGGACAGGGGGCTTCGCACAGATACGCAGTATTTT	CASSEPDRGLRTDTQYF
-	TRBV7-9	TRBJ1-1	11	-	TGTGCCAGCAGCTTGGCAAAGGAAGCTTTCTTT	CASSLAKEAFF
-	TRBV30	TRBJ2-2	11	once	TGTGCCTTCCCGGGGGCCGGGGAGCTGTTTTTT	CAFPGAGELFF
-	TRBV20-1	TRBJ1-1	10	-	TGCAGTGCTAGCAAGATTATGCCTTTCTTT	CSASKIMPFF
TRBD2	TRBV7-2	TRBJ2-7	15	few	TGTGCCAGCAGCGTCTGGACTAGCGGGTCCTACGAGCAGTACTTC	CASSVWTSGSYEQYF
TRBD1	TRBV4-1	TRBJ2-7	14	-	TGCGCCAGCAGCCTTGGGACAGGGGTGTACGAGCAGTACTTC	CASSLGTGVYEQYF
TRBD1	TRBV7-8	TRBJ2-3	16	-	TGTGCCAGCAGCCCGCACGGGACAGGGGTCGCAGATACGCAGTATTTT	CASSPHGTGVADTQYF
TRBD2	TRBV19	TRBJ2-7	15	-	TGTGCATCTAGTCGGGGCGGGGGGAGCTCCTACGAGCAGTACTTC	CASSRGGGSSYEQYF
-	TRBV28	TRBJ1-5	14	-	TGTGCCAGCAGTTTCGCAGGGGCCAATCAGCCCCAGCATTTT	CASSFAGANQPQHF
-	TRBV21-1	TRBJ1-2	19	-	TGTGCCAGCAGCAAACGGAAGCGAGGGACAGAACAACGCAACTATGGCTACACCTTC	CASSKRKRGTEQRNYGYTF
TRBD1	TRBV6-1	TRBJ2-2	15	-	TGTGCCACCCTCTGGGGACAGACGAACACCGGGGAGCTGTTTTTT	CATLWGQTNTGELFF
-	TRBV19	TRBJ1-2	13	few	TGTGCCAGTAGTATTCGGGGCAACTATGGCTACACCTTC	CASSIRGNYGYTF
TRBD1	TRBV29-1	TRBJ2-3	14	-	TGCAGCGTTACCACAGGGGGCCTCACAGATACGCAGTATTTT	CSVTTGGLTDTQYF
TRBD2	TRBV5-4	TRBJ2-1	15	-	TGTGCCAGCAGCAAACCTCTGGCGGGAGGGGTTGAGCAGTTCTTC	CASSKPLAGGVEQFF
TRBD1	TRBV25-1	TRBJ1-2	14	few	TGTGCCAGCAGTGCGGGACAGGGGACGGGTGGCTACACCTTC	CASSAGQGTGGYTF
-	TRBV9	TRBJ1-3	14	-	TGTGCCAGCAGCGTCGAGTACTCTGGAAACACCATATATTTT	CASSVEYSGNTIYF
TRBD2	TRBV4-3	TRBJ2-5	18	-	TGCGCCAGCAGCCAAGATCCTCCGGGAGCGGGAGGGGTAGAGACCCAGTACTTC	CASSQDPPGAGGVETQYF
-	TRBV7-8	TRBJ2-5	12	few	TGTGCCAGCAGCTTAATGGCGGCGACCCAGTACTTC	CASSLMAATQYF
TRBD2	TRBV27	TRBJ2-1	13	-	TGTGCCAGCAGTCCAGGGACTAGCGCTGAGCAGTTCTTC	CASSPGTSAEQFF
-	TRBV5-8	TRBJ1-4	14	-	TGTGCCAGCAGCTCGGACCGTTCCAGGGAAAAACTGTTTTTT	CASSSDRSREKLFF
TRBD1	TRBV7-2	TRBJ2-7	14	-	TGTGCCAGCAGCCAACCGGGACAGATCTACGAGCAGTACTTC	CASSQPGQIYEQYF
-	TRBV19	TRBJ2-3	13	-	TGTGCCAGTAGTGCGGGCTCCGCAGATACGCAGTATTTT	CASSAGSADTQYF
-	TRBV5-8	TRBJ1-2	12	-	TGTGCCCCTCAGGCAGGGGTTCATGGCTACACCTTC	CAPQAGVHGYTF
-	TRBV7-3	TRBJ2-2	15	-	TGTGCCAGCAGCTTATTGGGTGGGGACACCGGGGAGCTGTTTTTT	CASSLLGGDTGELFF
-	TRBV28	TRBJ2-7	12	many	TGTGCCATTAGACAGCCTCCCTACGAGCAGTACTTC	CAIRQPPYEQYF
-	TRBV6-1	TRBJ2-7	13	-	TGTGCCAGCAGTCTCCCGTTCCGTGGAGAGCAGTACTTC	CASSLPFRGEQYF
TRBD1	TRBV30	TRBJ1-4	15	-	TGTGCCTGGAGTGGCGGACAGGGGACCATGGAAAAACTGTTTTTT	CAWSGGQGTMEKLFF
-	TRBV2	TRBJ1-1	13	few	TGTACCAGCAGAGCAACCGGTGGCACTGAAGCTTTCTTT	CTSRATGGTEAFF
-	TRBV7-2	TRBJ1-2	15	-	TGTGCCAGCAGCTTAGGGGGGTTAGGAACATATGGCTACACCTTC	CASSLGGLGTYGYTF
TRBD1	TRBV7-2	TRBJ1-4	16	-	TGTGCCAGCAGCTTAGACAGGACAGGAACTAATGAAAAACTGTTTTTT	CASSLDRTGTNEKLFF
TRBD1	TRBV2	TRBJ2-3	14	-	TGTGCCAGCAGTCGACAGGGTACCACAGATACGCAGTATTTT	CASSRQGTTDTQYF
TRBD2	TRBV7-2	TRBJ2-7	16	-	TGTGCCAGCAGCACCCGACTAGCGGGAGGATTAAACGAGCAGTACTTC	CASSTRLAGGLNEQYF
-	TRBV28	TRBJ2-3	15	-	TGTGCCAGCAGTCCCCTCGGGCGGAGCACAGATACGCAGTATTTT	CASSPLGRSTDTQYF
TRBD1	TRBV27	TRBJ2-7	16	-	TGTGCCAGCAGTTTCCGGAGACAGGGGCGAGTCTACGAGCAGTACTTC	CASSFRRQGRVYEQYF
TRBD1	TRBV28	TRBJ1-5	16	-	TGTGCCAGCTACGGGACAGGGCAATATAGCAATCAGCCCCAGCATTTT	CASYGTGQYSNQPQHF
-	TRBV7-6	TRBJ2-7	15	-	TGTGCCAGCAGCTTAAATGCGGGGGCCGCCTACGAGCAGTACTTC	CASSLNAGAAYEQYF
TRBD2	TRBV7-2	TRBJ2-4	17	-	TGTGCCAGCAGCGCGCCCGGGACTATGCTAGCCAAAAACATTCAGTACTTC	CASSAPGTMLAKNIQYF
-	TRBV11-2	TRBJ2-1	12	-	TGTGCCAGCAGCTTCACAGGGTATGAGCAGTTCTTC	CASSFTGYEQFF
-	TRBV11-3	TRBJ1-5	15	once	TGTGCCAGCAGCTTAGATCCGGCAGGCAATCAGCCCCAGCATTTT	CASSLDPAGNQPQHF
TRBD1	TRBV9	TRBJ2-5	16	-	TGTGCCAGCGCCCAGGGGGTTAACGGTCGCCAAGAGACCCAGTACTTC	CASAQGVNGRQETQYF
-	TRBV7-9	TRBJ2-3	14	-	TGTGCCAGCACGCCGAGCGCATTCTTGGATACGCAGTATTTT	CASTPSAFLDTQYF
-	TRBV28	TRBJ2-7	14	few	TGTGCCAGCAGTTTCAAGGGAGTCTCCTACGAGCAGTACTTC	CASSFKGVSYEQYF
TRBD1	TRBV7-6	TRBJ1-5	15	-	TGTGCCAGCAGCCCCGGGACAGGGAAGGATCAGCCCCAGCATTTT	CASSPGTGKDQPQHF
TRBD2	TRBV4-3	TRBJ2-1	16	-	TGCGCCAGCAGCCAAGAGTTGCTAGCGGGAGGGACGGAGCAGTTCTTC	CASSQELLAGGTEQFF
TRBD2	TRBV7-7	TRBJ2-3	16	-	TGTGCTAGCAGCTTAGACCCACTAGCGGGAGCTGATACGCAGTATTTT	CASSLDPLAGADTQYF
TRBD1	TRBV9	TRBJ1-3	16	-	TGTGCCAGCAGCCCTCGACAGGGATTCTCTGGAAACACCATATATTTT	CASSPRQGFSGNTIYF
-	TRBV7-3	TRBJ2-3	13	-	TGTGCCAGCAGCCCCGACAGCACAGATACGCAGTATTTT	CASSPDSTDTQYF